This T cell receptor (beta chain) was retrieved from a study of blood T cell repertoires in COVID-19. Source study methods: Researchers report that nucleated cell counts were estimated from reference gene primer amplification. Assay: immunoSEQ multiplex PCR; the TCRdb copy retains only in-frame clones and omits some. V and J calls and clone size are copied from that table; D and trimming were computed from the DNA. The table records 150,000 to 200,000 clones, more than 80% of them present only once. This sequence originates from a man aged 45-65 years who had recovered from COVID-19. Sequenced: PBMCs or T cells enriched from blood (not recorded which).

The CDR3 sequence: CASSLGQTTGEAFF. DNA for the CDR3: TGTGCCAGCAGCTTGGGGCAGACGACGGGTGAAGCTTTCTTT. The gene calls are TRBV5-8 and TRBJ1-1; D not certain. There are 14 residues in the CDR3. CDR1 and CDR2 (germline): SGHTS, YDEGEE. Trimming cost V 0 bases and J 7 bases, with 13 bases left between them.